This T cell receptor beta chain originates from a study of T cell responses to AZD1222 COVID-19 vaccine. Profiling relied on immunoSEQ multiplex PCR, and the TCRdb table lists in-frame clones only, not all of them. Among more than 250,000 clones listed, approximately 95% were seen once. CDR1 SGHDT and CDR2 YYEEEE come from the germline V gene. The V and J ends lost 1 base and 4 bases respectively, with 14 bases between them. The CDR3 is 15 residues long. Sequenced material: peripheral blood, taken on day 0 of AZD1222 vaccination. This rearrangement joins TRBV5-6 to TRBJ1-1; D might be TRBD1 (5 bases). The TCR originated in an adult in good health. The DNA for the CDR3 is TGTGCCAGCAGCTTGCTGGGGCAGGGAAGCACTGAAGCTTTCTTT. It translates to CASSLLGQGSTEAFF.